This T cell receptor beta chain was sequenced for a study of shared clonotypes between healthy human individuals. Looking at the study overall: Three plates were used per donor for CD4 naive, three for CD4 memory, two for CD8 naive and one for CD8 memory. General study results and limits: Naive subsets usually exceeded memory subsets in estimated richness.

In the study's own analysis: There were no quality scores in the junction-only immunoSEQ sequences, so filtering differed. The data were produced by immunoSEQ multiplex PCR, yet TCRdb's version contains in-frame clones alone and is incomplete. V, J and clone size were drawn from that table, and D and trimming were deduced from the DNA. The sample carries roughly 1,000,000 clones, about 84% recorded once. The CDR3 has 16 amino acids. V dropped 2 bases and J dropped 6; count of bases not matched to a gene: 9. CDR1 and CDR2 from the germline V gene are MGHRA and YSYEKL. Details on this clone: Its antigen is as yet unknown.

A CD45RA-negative memory subset and a CD45RA+ naive subset were separated from the CD4+ cells. The sample comprised memory CD4+ T cells from PBMCs. Subset indicated: CD45RA-negative fraction. The V and J genes are TRBV4-1 and TRBJ2-1, with TRBD1 matching over 8 bases. This sequence originates from a man aged 18-30 years in good health. Some clones in this sample may be carry-over from other donors' samples. CDR3 region: CASSQPMRDRLNEQFF. CDR3 in DNA: TGCGCCAGCAGCCAACCCATGCGGGACAGGCTCAATGAGCAGTTCTTC.